The entry that follows covers one T cell receptor beta chain sequence. The antigen is not known. With a J-beta primer mix and a sample-barcoded 5' primer, a second PCR ran about 7 to 12 cycles. All cDNA molecules were each tagged by a template-switch adaptor with 12 random nucleotides. From the 5' RACE reads, TCRdb called clonotypes with MiXCR, one entry per CDR3 protein. The sample has over 950,000 distinct CDR3 sequences; 35% to 45% are singletons. The ends were cut back, 3 bases at V and 5 bases at J, with 12 bases in the middle. CDR3 size: 13 residues. Germline CDR1 and CDR2: DFQATT and SNEGSKA (reference sequence). The sample is drawn from a study of blood T cells in healthy people across ages. Regarding the study as a whole: The study lacked donor CMV status, which possibly confounded expanded clonotype changes.

Every sample gave at least 5 micrograms of total RNA when it was extracted. The sequence derives from a man aged 18 to 30 in good health. Sequenced material: blood. This rearrangement joins TRBV20-1 to TRBJ2-3; tentatively, D is TRBD2 (6 bases). CDR3 region: CSASKGRGDTQYF. CDR3 sequence (DNA): TGCAGTGCTAGTAAGGGGCGGGGAGATACGCAGTATTTT.